This T cell receptor (beta chain) was observed in a study of blood T cell repertoires in COVID-19. Study-wide context: Spain, Italy and the United States supplied samples that represented acute and convalescent COVID-19. PBMCs, B-cell-depleted T cells, or T cells provided the cDNA or gDNA that made up the material.

The authors' processing: Researchers report that nucleated cell counts were estimated from reference gene primer amplification. Data came from immunoSEQ multiplex PCR; TCRdb stores just in-frame clones and leaves some out. The V and J calls and the clone size are those of that table, but D and trimming were determined from the DNA. The sample consists of about 88,000 clones, 85% to 90% of them appearing once. CDR3 length: 18 amino acids. V lost 6 bases to trimming and J lost 4 bases; unmatched junction nucleotides: 11. In germline, CDR1 is KGHSH, CDR2 LQKENI. Sequenced sample: peripheral blood. This clonotype originated in a woman in her seventies with acute or convalescent COVID-19. The rearrangement uses TRBV18 and TRBJ2-3; 15 bases match TRBD2. This CDR3 reads CASSRSPGLAGGADTQYF. The CDR3 DNA sequence: TGTGCCAGCTCTCGATCCCCTGGACTAGCGGGGGGGGCAGATACGCAGTATTTT.